The T cell receptor (beta chain) described here comes from a study of regulatory T cells in long-lasting Graves disease. Study context: Graves' patients with a new diagnosis had received antithyroid drugs under 3 months. Study-level findings and limits: TRBV28, TRBJ1-2 and TRBJ2-5 were favored in persistent disease.

The CDR3 is 17 amino acids. V was pared by 2 bases and J by 2 bases, with 12 bases of the junction left unmatched. Germline V CDR1 and CDR2: MNHEY, SMNVEV (reference sequence). This clonotype was detected many times. Its antigen is undetermined. Arm-PCR of CDR3 regions and iRepertoire HTBI primers were the basis on which TCR beta libraries were built. TCRdb re-called the multiplex PCR reads through MiXCR, storing one row per CDR3 protein. Of approximately 460,000 distinct CDR3 sequences listed, roughly 15% are singletons. Time point defined: newly diagnosed GD, antithyroid drugs for less than 3 months. There was RNA extracted from PBMCs, and the TCR library was made from it. EDTA tubes held approximately 10 milliliters of peripheral blood from each patient. The same sample was also used in a study of T cells in Graves' hyperthyroidism and ophthalmopathy.

The TCR was taken from a woman younger than 45 with Graves disease. Material: peripheral blood mononuclear cells (PBMCs), obtained at new diagnosis, from a patient treated with antithyroid drugs. The chain links TRBV27 to TRBJ2-7, with 7 bases lining up with TRBD2. This CDR3 reads CASSLTVTTSSPYEQYF. As DNA, the CDR3 is TGTGCCAGCAGTTTAACGGTAACGACTAGCAGTCCCTACGAGCAGTACTTC.